This TCR beta chain was obtained from a study of control samples from healthy donors and cancer patients. CDR3 size: 13 residues. CDR1 is LGHDT, CDR2 YNNKEL, per germline (reference sequence). V was pared by 7 bases and J by 8 bases, with 5 bases of the junction left unmatched. This clone was seen a handful of times. TCRdb's copy holds only in-frame clones and misses some; the assay was immunoSEQ multiplex PCR. The sample consists of some 160,000 clones, approximately 93% of them appearing once. The source is a woman aged 40 to 50 in good health. The V call is TRBV3-1 (or the pseudogene TRBV3-2), the J call TRBJ1-6; the match to TRBD1 covers 7 bases. Sequencing was performed on blood. Here the CDR3 DNA reads TGTGCCAGCAACAGGGGCGGCGATTCACCCCTCCACTTT. It encodes CASNRGGDSPLHF.